This is a list of T cell receptor beta chains from one sample in a study of sequential checkpoint blockade in melanoma. Only in-frame clones appear in the TCRdb table, and some are missing; sequencing was by immunoSEQ multiplex PCR. The data hold 3,500 to 4,500 clones, with 60% observed a single time. The sequenced sample was CD8+ T cells sorted from blood (inferred from file names), obtained from a patient given nivolumab and ipilimumab in sequence. The receptors originated from a human donor with melanoma. The CDR3 runs from the conserved cysteine through the conserved F or W. A D gene is named only where the DNA matches it firmly. Where a row states a size, it is once, few, many or the class of an expanded clone; other rows omit it.

TRBJ2-1,15,once,.,TRBV28,TGTGCCAGCAGTTCCCCCACAGGGTCGAATGGTGAGCAGTTCTTC,CASSSPTGSNGEQFF
TRBJ1-6,19,few,TRBD1,TRBV11-2,TGTGCCAGCAGCTTACAGGGACAGCGGCATAGAGGATTGAATTCACCCCTCCACTTT,CASSLQGQRHRGLNSPLHF
TRBJ2-7,12,.,.,TRBV27,TGTGCCAGCTGGGACATTTCCTACGAGCAGTACTTC,CASWDISYEQYF
TRBJ2-7,14,few,.,TRBV5-1,TGTGCCAGCAGCTTGCGAGACAGGCCCTACGAGCAGTACTTC,CASSLRDRPYEQYF
TRBJ1-1,19,.,TRBD1,TRBV5-1,TGCGCCAGCAGCTTGGTCCCTACAGGGGGCGACTTCATGAACACTGAAGCTTTCTTT,CASSLVPTGGDFMNTEAFF
TRBJ2-7,13,.,.,TRBV25-1,TGTGCCAGCAGTGTCACAGGTTCCTACGAGCAGTACTTC,CASSVTGSYEQYF
TRBJ2-7,15,.,TRBD2,TRBV7-9,TGTGCCAGCAGCTTATTGGCTAGCGGGACCTACGAGCAGTACTTC,CASSLLASGTYEQYF
TRBJ2-7,15,.,.,TRBV5-1,TGCGCCAGCAGCCCCGTGTGGGGGGTCGGATACGAGCAGTACTTC,CASSPVWGVGYEQYF
TRBJ2-3,14,.,TRBD2,TRBV6-4,TGTGCCAGCAGTGCTAGCGGGAGCACAGATACGCAGTATTTT,CASSASGSTDTQYF
TRBJ2-5,14,.,.,TRBV7-2,TGTGCCAGCAGCTCGGGCTCAAGAGGGGAGACCCAGTACTTC,CASSSGSRGETQYF
TRBJ1-1,13,.,.,TRBV2,TGTGCCAGCAGTGAGGGGGCGCGTACTGAAGCTTTCTTT,CASSEGARTEAFF
TRBJ2-7,16,.,TRBD2,TRBV27,TGTGCCAGCTCCACCGGAGAGCGGGAGGATTCCTACGAGCAGTACTTC,CASSTGEREDSYEQYF
TRBJ2-7,14,.,.,TRBV28,TGTGCCAGCACCCAAAGCGCTCTACGGTACGAGCAGTACTTC,CASTQSALRYEQYF
TRBJ2-1,12,few,.,TRBV29-1,TGCAGCGTTGAGCGGGAATACAATGAGCAGTTCTTC,CSVEREYNEQFF
TRBJ2-7,14,medium-sized,TRBD1,TRBV19,TGTGCCAGTAGTATAGGACAGGGGGCCTACGAGCAGTACTTC,CASSIGQGAYEQYF